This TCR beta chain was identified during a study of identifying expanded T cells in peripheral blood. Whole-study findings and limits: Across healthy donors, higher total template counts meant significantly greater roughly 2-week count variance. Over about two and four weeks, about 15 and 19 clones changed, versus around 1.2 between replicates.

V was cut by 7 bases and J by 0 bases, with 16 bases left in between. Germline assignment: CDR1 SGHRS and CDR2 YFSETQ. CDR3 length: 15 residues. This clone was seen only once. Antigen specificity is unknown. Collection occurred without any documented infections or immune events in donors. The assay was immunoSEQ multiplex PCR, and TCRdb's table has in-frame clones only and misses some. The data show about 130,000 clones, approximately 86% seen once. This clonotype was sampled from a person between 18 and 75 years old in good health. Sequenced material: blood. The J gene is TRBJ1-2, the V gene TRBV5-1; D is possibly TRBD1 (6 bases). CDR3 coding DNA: TGCGCCAGCGGCTGGACAGCCGCAGCTAACTATGGCTACACCTTC. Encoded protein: CASGWTAAANYGYTF.